This T cell receptor beta chain was sequenced in a study of blood T cell repertoires in COVID-19. The length of the CDR3 is 15 residues. V gave up 1 base and J gave up 0 bases, with 7 bases separating them. Looked up from germline, CDR1 is SGHTA and CDR2 is FQGNSA. Sequencing was performed with immunoSEQ multiplex PCR; in TCRdb, only in-frame clones are kept and a portion is missing. Of around 200,000 clones in the sample, 75% to 90% are singletons; the top ten hold 5.1%. This clonotype originated in a human donor in a cohort sampled during active COVID-19. The material sequenced was peripheral blood. This chain joins TRBV7-2 and TRBJ1-3, with no clear D. The CDR3 coding sequence is TGTGCCAGCAGCTTAGTTGGAGTCTCTGGAAACACCATATATTTT. This encodes CASSLVGVSGNTIYF. The complete variable domain, with remaining parts taken from reference TRBV7-2 and TRBJ1-3, reads GAGVSQSPSNKVTEKGKDVELRCDPISGHTALYWYRQSLGQGLEFLIYFQGNSAPDKSGLPSDRFSAERTGGSVSTLTIQRTQQEDSAVYLCASSLVGVSGNTIYFGEGSWLTVV.